This TCR beta chain was sequenced in a study of T cell changes during pregnancy in multiple sclerosis. The germline V gene encodes CDR1 MNHEY and CDR2 SMNVEV (reference sequence). This CDR3 contains 14 residues. Trimming cost V 7 bases and J 2 bases; bases outside gene matches: 5. Measured with immunoSEQ multiplex PCR; TCRdb has only the in-frame clones, and not every one. Of approximately 40,000 clones listed, 90% to 95% were seen once; the top ten hold about 8.5%. The V and J genes are TRBV27 and TRBJ1-5; the match to TRBD1 covers 7 bases. The sample here was CD8+ T cells from peripheral blood mononuclear cells, taken in the third trimester of pregnancy. The TCR originated in a female donor with multiple sclerosis, enrolled in a pregnancy study. As DNA, the CDR3 is TGTGCCAGCATGGAGGGGGCGGGCAATCAGCCCCAGCATTTT. It specifies CASMEGAGNQPQHF.